Each of the 12 T cell receptor beta chains below was sequenced from the same sample in a study of beta chain features in type 1 diabetes. Since all of the isolated RNA was reverse transcribed, expressed TCRB transcripts were what got sequenced. The data were produced by immunoSEQ multiplex PCR, yet TCRdb's version contains in-frame clones alone and is incomplete. The data contain some 360,000 clones, less than 20% of them singletons. The source material was naive CD4+ T cells from blood. These TCRs come from a woman younger than 35 in good health.

The chain couples TRBV6-5 to TRBJ2-3, with D possibly TRBD2 on 5 matching bases. CDR3 length: 14 residues. V was shortened by 2 bases and J by 4 bases, with 10 bases between the two germline ends. Germline assignment: CDR1 MNHEY and CDR2 SVGAGI. The DNA of the CDR3 is TGTGCCAGCAGTTACCGGCTAGCCCCAGATACGCAGTATTTT. Its protein is CASSYRLAPDTQYF.

This clone has just a few counts. V usage is TRBV9 and J usage is TRBJ2-2; no reliable D call. Per germline, CDR1 SGDLS and CDR2 YYNGEE. This CDR3 comprises 14 residues. V lost 3 bases and J 1 base, leaving 7 bases between the germline ends. CDR3 nucleotide sequence: TGTGCCAGCAGCGCCAATTTGAACACCGGGGAGCTGTTTTTT. It codes for CASSANLNTGELFF.

The genes are TRBV2 and TRBJ2-1; TRBD2 matches 7 bases. The CDR3 has 16 amino acids. The germline CDR1 and CDR2 sequences are SNHLY and FYNNEI. The V segment lost 6 bases and the J segment 1 base; nucleotides outside the gene matches: 9. CDR3 nucleotides: TGTGCCAGCAGACCCCAAGCGGGAAAATCCTACAATGAGCAGTTCTTC. It translates to CASRPQAGKSYNEQFF.

This clone has only a few counts. The chain uses TRBV7-2 and TRBJ1-4, with a tentative D call TRBD1 (6 bases). This CDR3 comprises 15 residues. Per germline, CDR1 SGHTA and CDR2 FQGNSA. Trimming shortened V by 0 bases and J by 10 bases, and 15 bases separated the two germline ends. CDR3 loop: CASSLARGASGKLFF. CDR3 nucleotides: TGTGCCAGCAGCTTAGCGCGGGGGGCTTCGGGAAAACTGTTTTTT.

The table lists this clone with a few counts. The chain recombines TRBV4-2 with TRBJ2-2, with a tentative D call TRBD2 (6 bases). CDR1 and CDR2 (germline): LGHNA, YNFKEQ. CDR3 length: 15 residues. The V gene lost 4 bases and the J gene lost 7 bases, with 16 bases spanning the gap. The CDR3, as DNA: TGTGCCAGCAGCCGCCTCCTTGCGGGAAACGGGGAGCTGTTTTTT. Protein product: CASSRLLAGNGELFF.

The chain links TRBV6-6 to TRBJ2-5; D is perhaps TRBD2 (6 bases). This CDR3 has 14 residues. Germline V CDR1 and CDR2: MNHNY, SVGAGI (reference sequence). Trimming pared 2 bases from V and 2 bases from J, leaving 9 bases between. In DNA, the CDR3 is TGTGCCAGCAGTTACAGAGGGAGGCAAGAGACCCAGTACTTC. Protein sequence: CASSYRGRQETQYF.

The J gene is TRBJ2-7, the V gene TRBV4-2; TRBD1 agrees at 10 bases. The length of the CDR3 is 15 residues. The V gene's germline CDR1 is LGHNA and CDR2 YNFKEQ. The V segment lost 4 bases and the J segment 6 bases; nucleotides outside the gene matches: 9. CDR3 coding DNA: TGTGCCAGCAGCCGCGACGGGACAGGGGCCTGCGAGCAGTACTTC. Amino acid sequence: CASSRDGTGACEQYF.

This clone is a singleton in its sample. The chain joins TRBV11-2 to TRBJ2-6; maybe TRBD1 (6 bases). There are 16 residues in the CDR3. Deletions cut 1 base from V and 1 base from J, with 8 bases between. Germline lookup yields CDR1 SGHAT and CDR2 FQNNGV. This CDR3 reads CASSLAGVSGANVLTF. The CDR3 bases are TGTGCCAGCAGCTTAGCAGGGGTATCTGGGGCCAACGTCCTGACTTTC. Filled out from reference TRBV11-2 and TRBJ2-6, the complete variable domain reads EAGVAQSPRYKIIEKRQSVAFWCNPISGHATLYWYQQILGQGPKLLIQFQNNGVVDDSQLPKDRFSAERLKGVDSTLKIQPAKLEDSAVYLCASSLAGVSGANVLTFGAGSRLTVL.

J is TRBJ2-3 and V is TRBV4-2, with 11 positions matching TRBD2. The CDR3 is made up of 16 amino acids. Germline values: CDR1 LGHNA, CDR2 YNFKEQ. The trim removed 0 bases at V and 6 bases at J, leaving 5 bases unmatched. CDR3 sequence (DNA): TGTGCCAGCAGCCAAGAAGAGACTAGCGGGGTCGATACGCAGTATTTT. As protein: CASSQEETSGVDTQYF.

This sequence joins TRBV2 and TRBJ2-5; TRBD2 is a possible D gene (5 bases). The germline V gene encodes CDR1 SNHLY and CDR2 FYNNEI. The CDR3 covers 12 residues. The V gene lost 4 bases and the J gene lost 5 bases, with 8 bases spanning the gap. The CDR3 DNA reads as TGTGCCAGCAGTGGGACTTTGGAGACCCAGTACTTC. It is translated as CASSGTLETQYF.

This clone has a handful of counts. The V call is TRBV4-2, the J call TRBJ2-1, with D possibly matching TRBD2 (6 bases). The V gene's germline CDR1 is LGHNA and CDR2 YNFKEQ. V gave up 1 base and J gave up 6 bases, with 10 bases separating them. The CDR3 sequence is 14 residues long. CDR3 amino acids: CASSQGLGVNEQFF. DNA for the CDR3: TGTGCCAGCAGCCAAGGACTAGGGGTCAATGAGCAGTTCTTC.

V is TRBV29-1 and J is TRBJ2-3; TRBD1 agrees at 9 bases. Germline loops: CDR1 SQVTM, CDR2 ANQGSEA. Trimming took 2 bases from V and 1 from J; bases not matched to a gene: 1. The CDR3 consists of 14 residues. CDR3 region: CSVERTGGTDTQYF. DNA for the CDR3: TGCAGCGTTGAACGGACAGGGGGCACAGATACGCAGTATTTT.